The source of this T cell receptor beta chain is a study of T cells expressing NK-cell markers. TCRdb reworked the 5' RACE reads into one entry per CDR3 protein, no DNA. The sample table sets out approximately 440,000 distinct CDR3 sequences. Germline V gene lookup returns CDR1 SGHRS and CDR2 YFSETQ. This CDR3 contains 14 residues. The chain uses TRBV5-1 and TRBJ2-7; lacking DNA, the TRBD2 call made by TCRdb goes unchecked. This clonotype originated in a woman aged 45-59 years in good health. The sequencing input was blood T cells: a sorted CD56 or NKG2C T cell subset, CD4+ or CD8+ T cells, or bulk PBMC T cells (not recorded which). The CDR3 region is CASSDTSGLGEQYF.